This paragraph reports one T cell receptor beta chain. Its antigen is still unknown. Base qualities are missing; no much larger clone stands one base away. Its CDR3 holds 13 amino acids, cysteine through phenylalanine. The only DNA kept is the CDR3, 39 bases in frame from the first base. Taken from the germline V gene, the CDR1 and CDR2 loops are SGHVS and FNYEAQ. The junction carries 6 bases between V and J, which are trimmed by 2 bases and 4 bases respectively. In total, more than 500 healthy bone marrow donors made up the cohort. Cohort members were all nominally healthy when sampled, although unrecorded immune exposures were likely present. The donor tested CMV seropositive and was one of the 289 seropositive cohort members. A peripheral blood sample was provided by each donor, and peripheral blood mononuclear cells were used for TCR beta sequencing. The Qiagen DNeasy Blood Extraction Kit was used to extract genomic DNA from the blood cell samples.

The data belong to a study of cytomegalovirus exposure and HLA in healthy donors (dated by TCRdb to about 2017). With respect to the entire study: According to an earlier analysis of a few hundred of the donors, about 170 million T cells yielded 117 million unique TCR beta sequences and 250 to 350 Gb of sequence data. About 300 gigabases of sequencing data and tens of millions of unique TCR sequences were included in an early release covering roughly 600 HLA-typed donors. Of the 300 to 450 genotyped donors, over 70% fell in the genetic ancestry cluster associated with self-reported Caucasian donors. The study was designed to test whether signatures of past pathogen exposure could be identified by cataloging public T cell receptors. The study profiled the T cell repertoires of 500 to 800 subjects by immunosequencing and related them to cytomegalovirus serostatus. Along with the 666-subject first cohort, a separate validation cohort of some 130 different subjects was used. To predict cytomegalovirus infection status, the study brought together high-throughput TCR immunosequencing, statistical association of individual TCRs with disease status, and machine learning. To study patterns of TCR occurrence, a later analysis re-analyzed previously published TCR beta repertoires from 550 to 800 donors and added high-resolution HLA genotyping. In the later analysis, no new phenotypic data were used to find candidate immune exposures; instead, reliance was placed on TCR beta sequences and their occurrence across donors. In an earlier analysis of a few hundred of the donors, high-throughput TCR beta sequencing was used to judge whether each TCR beta V gene segment behaved as functional or pseudogenic. Donor age, sex, ethnicity and CMV serostatus were compiled together with the repertoire data. In a later genetic analysis, genome-wide SNP genotypes for about three fifths of the 666 donors were used, and that subset was treated as a discovery cohort. All discovery cohort repertoires had been generated on a single sequencing platform. Class I and class II HLA loci were covered by the typing at four-digit resolution. The number of typed donors differed by locus: about 620-640 for A, B, C, DRB1 and DQB1; approximately 520 for DQA1; 606 for DPA1; and about 470 for DPB1. Roughly five DR-DQ haplotypes were handled as single units for association and clustering, since linkage in the cohort was strong. On average, roughly 250,000 unique TCR beta nucleotide sequences were sequenced per donor among more than 350 genotyped donors of the cohort, with 15% to 20% of those sequences being non-productive. Overall study outcomes, separate from this receptor: It was suggested by the authors that the approach could potentially be generalized to other disease states and immunological phenotypes. Some IMGT-functional V segments, including TRBV6-2 and TRBV6-3, could not be distinguished by the 87-base-pair reads and were therefore excluded. When HLA alleles, especially DR and DQ, strongly co-occurred, attributing TCR associations to individual alleles was difficult. Because counts were too low, around 17 rarely observed V segments, including chromosome 9 orphons, were left out of the earlier analysis of about 620 of the donors. A further reported finding was that TCR beta sequences accurately predicted the HLA-A and HLA-B alleles for most subjects in the first cohort. At a false discovery rate of 0.05, a later analysis linked around 17,000 TCR beta sequences to specific HLA alleles. In the study, some 180 TCR beta chains were listed as associated with cytomegalovirus. According to a later analysis, parvovirus B19, influenza, CMV and Epstein-Barr virus appeared linked to several top co-occurrence clusters. An earlier analysis of approximately 570 of the donors showed that most TCR beta V segments appeared in productive rearrangements either about 87% or about 30% of the time, which broadly matched IMGT annotations. A cluster of highly shared sequence variants was judged likely to be a technical artifact of the sequencing pipeline. The only immune exposure information available for the cohort was CMV serostatus. Sequencing depth was assumed to be roughly uniform across donors in the presence/absence analyses, though that assumption may not hold. In a later genetic analysis, fewer N-insertions in productive TCRs were reported among donors in an Asian-associated ancestry cluster than the approximately 710-donor mean. In a later analysis, HLA-associated TCR beta chains were found to be more clonally expanded and to have lower generation probabilities than equally common non-associated chains. According to a later analysis, most CMV-associated TCR beta chains appeared to be HLA-restricted, and the HLA associations seemed to be driven largely by CMV exposure. Cytomegalovirus status was reported to be diagnosed by the classifier with high specificity and sensitivity in both the original and validation cohorts. Three of the identified cytomegalovirus-associated TCR beta chains were confirmed in vitro to be specific for cytomegalovirus antigens. While some public TCRs were present in many individuals, most TCR sequences turned up only very rarely across donors. In a later genetic analysis, a missense DCLRE1C variant was associated with V-gene and J-gene trimming of TCR beta chains, and the association was replicated in an independent cohort. This cohort had only TCR beta chains sequenced, and the lack of alpha or paired-chain data limited which features could be detected. In a later analysis, the rate of TCR association differed among HLA loci, with DRB1 alleles having the most associated TCRs and HLA-C alleles having the fewest. Because HLA typing was unavailable for some donors at each locus, only the typed subset was used in association tests. Linkage disequilibrium might explain the correlated functional status among segregating V segments, but an unknown experimental factor could not be ruled out.

The library was made by the immunoSEQ multiplex PCR assay. For the multiplex PCR, a mixture combining 60 forward primers for TCR Vbeta segments and 13 reverse primers for TCR Jbeta segments was used. The CDR3 region of rearranged TCR beta genes was amplified from genomic DNA by a multiplex PCR assay. The Illumina HiSeq System was used to sequence the amplified TCR beta libraries as 87-base-pair reads. Turning to the authors' computational methods: A later analysis tallied around 80 million unique TCR beta chains across the approximately 670 repertoires, and about 10 million of those chains were shared by two or more donors. To remove PCR and sequencing errors, raw reads were error-corrected and collapsed into unique sequences using a nearest-neighbor algorithm that merged closely related sequences. CDR3 sequences were aligned to IMGT reference sequences to assign V, D and J gene segments. Each retained sequence needed at least a six-nucleotide match to both a V gene segment and a J gene segment. Rearrangements were classified as productive when the CDR3 lacked stop codons and remained in frame with V and J, and all other rearrangements were classified as non-productive. CDR3 was defined according to IMGT convention as the region running from the second conserved V-encoded cysteine to the conserved J-encoded phenylalanine. The earlier analysis of about 610 of the donors excluded any sequence lacking an unambiguous match to a single V gene segment. In an earlier analysis of 450 to 750 of the donors, a V segment was called functional when productive rearrangements were above 56.7%, and segregating when the standard deviation between donors exceeded 5%. A statistical classification framework was built to diagnose cytomegalovirus status from the catalog of TCR beta chain sequences. A later analysis assigned V and J genes by comparing TCR nucleotide sequences with IMGT/GENE-DB human TR gene sequences. A later analysis assigned CDR3 sequences and most-parsimonious VDJ recombination scenarios with the TCRdist pipeline. In a later analysis, each TCR beta chain was defined by its CDR3 amino acid sequence together with its V-gene family, and reads lacking a unique V-gene family were excluded. To address suspected cross-contamination and a sequencing artifact, a later analysis removed a few hundred highly shared, low-generation-probability nucleotide sequences. For each public chain, a later analysis derived a clonal expansion index from normalized ranks of inferred template counts within each repertoire. In a later analysis, generation probabilities were computed using a VDJ recombination model fitted to out-of-frame rearrangements, and the results were checked against IGoR. In a later analysis, TCR-TCR, TCR-HLA and TCR-CMV co-occurrence was scored with hypergeometric tests, and a repertoire-size bias correction was applied to TCR pairs. To estimate false discovery rates, a later analysis permuted the HLA or CMV assignments 20 times. In a later analysis, co-occurring TCRs were grouped using DBSCAN, with TCRdist sequence similarity added in when clustering inside HLA-allele-positive subsets. Repertoires with fewer than 30,000 or more than 120,000 public chains were left out of co-occurrence clustering, as were five repertoires with anomalous nucleotide sharing. The source is immuneACCESS, and TCRdb retained only in-frame sequences with V and J called. Part of the clones is not carried over; for the studies checked, unresolved V genes explain less than half of this, and the remainder is unexplained. V and J calls and clone size are as listed in that table; D and trimming were resolved from the DNA. This sample has 130,000 to 150,000 clones in its table, and roughly four fifths of those were observed once. Clones ranked in the top ten supply approximately 9.7% of the sample.

The sequence was collected from an older woman in good health and CMV-seropositive. Sequencing was performed on PBMCs. The receptor chain draws on TRBV7-6 and TRBJ1-5, and perhaps TRBD1 as D gene, on 6 matching bases. This receptor carries the CDR3 CASSLQGNQPQHF. DNA sequence: TGTGCCAGCAGCTTACAGGGGAATCAGCCCCAGCATTTT.